The entry that follows covers one TCR beta chain sequence. The data were obtained in a study of control samples from healthy donors and cancer patients. Libraries were prepared by immunoSEQ multiplex PCR; TCRdb keeps only in-frame clonotypes and omits some of them. The data contain 130,000 or so clones, about 90% of them singletons. V was trimmed by 5 bases and J by 14 bases, leaving 15 bases between them. CDR1 SGHRS and CDR2 YFSETQ come from the germline V gene. The CDR3 has 11 amino acids. The sequence came from a man between 18 and 35 years old in good health. Sequencing was carried out using blood. This rearrangement joins TRBV5-1 to TRBJ2-3; perhaps TRBD2 as D (6 bases). CDR3 nucleotide sequence: TGCGCCAGCAGAGGACTGGGGGGTCGGTATTTT. This encodes CASRGLGGRYF.